This TCR beta chain was identified in a study of T cells in Graves' hyperthyroidism and ophthalmopathy. Clinical symptoms, serum thyroxine and TRAb, thyroid ultrasound and orbital computed tomography together formed the diagnostic basis. Each 10 ml fresh peripheral blood draw supplied the PBMCs. Regarding the study as a whole: Ophthalmopathy and stable hyperthyroidism were separated by a 13 V-J model.

With respect to this clonotype: What it recognizes is unknown.

TCR beta CDR3 sequences were amplified from RNA transcripts. TCR CDR3 regions were first amplified by RT-PCR with HTBI primers. A single record per CDR3 protein comes from TCRdb applying MiXCR to the multiplex PCR reads. The table records fewer than 450,000 distinct CDR3 sequences, 17% of them present only once. V was pared by 5 bases and J by 7 bases, with 13 bases between. The CDR3 has 14 residues. Germline values: CDR1 SGHRS, CDR2 YFSETQ. This TCR came from a woman aged 25 to 39 with Graves' hyperthyroidism that later progressed to Graves' ophthalmopathy. The chain carries TRBV5-1 and TRBJ1-6; D might be TRBD1 (6 bases). Sequenced sample: blood. CDR3 amino acids: CASRIQGRNSPLHF. The CDR3 DNA reads TGCGCCAGCAGGATCCAGGGGAGGAATTCACCCCTCCACTTT.